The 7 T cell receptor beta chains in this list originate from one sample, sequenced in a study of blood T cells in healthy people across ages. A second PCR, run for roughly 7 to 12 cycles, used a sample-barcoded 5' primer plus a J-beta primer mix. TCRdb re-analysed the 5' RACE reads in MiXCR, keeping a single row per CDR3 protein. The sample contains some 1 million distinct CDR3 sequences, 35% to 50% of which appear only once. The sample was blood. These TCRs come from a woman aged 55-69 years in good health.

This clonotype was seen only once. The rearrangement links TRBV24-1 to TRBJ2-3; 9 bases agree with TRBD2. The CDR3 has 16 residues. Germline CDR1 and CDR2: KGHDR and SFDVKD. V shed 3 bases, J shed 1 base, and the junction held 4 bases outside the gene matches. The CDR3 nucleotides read TGTGCCACCAGTGATATAGCGGGAGAGGGCACAGATACGCAGTATTTT. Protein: CATSDIAGEGTDTQYF.

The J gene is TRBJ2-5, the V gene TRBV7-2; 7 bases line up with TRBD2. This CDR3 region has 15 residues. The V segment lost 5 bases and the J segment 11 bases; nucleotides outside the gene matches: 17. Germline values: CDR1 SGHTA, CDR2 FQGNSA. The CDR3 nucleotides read TGTGCCAGCAGCCGAGCGGGAACGGCGGGCGATGAGCAGTACTTC. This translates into CASSRAGTAGDEQYF.

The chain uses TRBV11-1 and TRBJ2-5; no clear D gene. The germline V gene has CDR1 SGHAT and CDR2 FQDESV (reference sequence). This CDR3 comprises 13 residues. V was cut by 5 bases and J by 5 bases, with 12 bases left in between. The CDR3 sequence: CASSPNGLETQYF. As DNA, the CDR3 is TGTGCCAGCAGCCCGAATGGGCTGGAGACCCAGTACTTC.

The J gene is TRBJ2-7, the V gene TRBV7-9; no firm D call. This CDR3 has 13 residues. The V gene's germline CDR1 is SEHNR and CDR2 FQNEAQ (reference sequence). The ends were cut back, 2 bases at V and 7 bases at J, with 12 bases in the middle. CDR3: CASSLSAVREQYF. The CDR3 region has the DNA TGTGCCAGCAGCTTATCCGCTGTTCGAGAGCAGTACTTC.

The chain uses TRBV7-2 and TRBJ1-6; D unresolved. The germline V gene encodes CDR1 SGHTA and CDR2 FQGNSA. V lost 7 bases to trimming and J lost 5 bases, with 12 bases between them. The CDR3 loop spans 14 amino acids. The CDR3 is CASKFGGNNSPLHF. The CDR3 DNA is TGTGCCAGCAAGTTTGGCGGGAATAATTCACCCCTCCACTTT. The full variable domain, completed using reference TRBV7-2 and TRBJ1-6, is GAGVSQSPSNKVTEKGKDVELRCDPISGHTALYWYRQSLGQGLEFLIYFQGNSAPDKSGLPSDRFSAERTGGSVSTLTIQRTQQEDSAVYLCASKFGGNNSPLHFGNGTRLTVT.

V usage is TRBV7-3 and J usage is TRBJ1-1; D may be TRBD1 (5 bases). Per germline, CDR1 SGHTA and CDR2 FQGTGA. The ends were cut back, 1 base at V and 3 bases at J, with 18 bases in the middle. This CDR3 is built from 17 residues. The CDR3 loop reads CASSLMPGLQQDTEAFF. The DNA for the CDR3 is TGTGCCAGCAGCTTAATGCCAGGGCTGCAACAGGACACTGAAGCTTTCTTT. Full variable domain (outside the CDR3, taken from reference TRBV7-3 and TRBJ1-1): GAGVSQTPSNKVTEKGKYVELRCDPISGHTALYWYRQSLGQGPEFLIYFQGTGAADDSGLPNDRFFAVRPEGSVSTLKIQRTERGDSAVYLCASSLMPGLQQDTEAFFGQGTRLTVV.

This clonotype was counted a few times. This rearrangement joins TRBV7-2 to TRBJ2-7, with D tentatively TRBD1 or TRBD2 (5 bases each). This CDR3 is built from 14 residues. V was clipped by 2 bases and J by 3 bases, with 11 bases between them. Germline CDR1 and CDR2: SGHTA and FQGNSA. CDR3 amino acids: CASSLIQGDYEQYF. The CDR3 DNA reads TGTGCCAGCAGCTTAATTCAGGGAGACTACGAGCAGTACTTC.